This paragraph covers one T cell receptor beta chain sequence. This sample stems from a study of long-term antiretroviral therapy in people with HIV. The immunoSEQ assay was v3.0, run at survey level. The method was immunoSEQ multiplex PCR; TCRdb's version includes in-frame clones alone and lacks a portion of them. The sample has some 29,000 clones, 95% to 98% seen once; the top ten hold around 1.8%. CDR3 length equals 15 residues. V was clipped by 5 bases and J by 3 bases; unmatched bases: 3. CDR1 SGHTA and CDR2 FQGNSA come from the germline V gene. At least two post-ART and at least one pre-ART PBMC sample were available for each donor.

This clonotype was sampled from a man aged 25-40 years with HIV. The input for sequencing was unsorted PBMCs, taken 7.6 years after starting antiretroviral therapy. The chain employs TRBV7-2 and TRBJ2-7, with TRBD2 matching over 14 bases. CDR3 DNA sequence: TGTGCCAGCAGCGACGGGACTAGCGGGAGCTACGAGCAGTACTTC. This gives the protein CASSDGTSGSYEQYF.